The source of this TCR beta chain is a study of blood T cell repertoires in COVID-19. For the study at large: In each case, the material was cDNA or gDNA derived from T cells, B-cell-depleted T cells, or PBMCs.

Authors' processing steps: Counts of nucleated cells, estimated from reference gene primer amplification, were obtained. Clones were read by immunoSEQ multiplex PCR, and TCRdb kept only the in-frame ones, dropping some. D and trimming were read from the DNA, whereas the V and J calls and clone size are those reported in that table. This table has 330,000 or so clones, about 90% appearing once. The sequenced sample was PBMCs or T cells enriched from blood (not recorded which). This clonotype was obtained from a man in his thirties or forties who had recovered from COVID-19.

CDR3 amino acids: CASSLKIGVYNEQFF. Here the CDR3 DNA reads TGTGCCAGCAGCTTAAAAATAGGGGTTTACAATGAGCAGTTCTTC. The chain uses TRBV7-3 and TRBJ2-1; D might be TRBD1 (5 bases). Germline V gives CDR1 SGHTA, CDR2 FQGTGA. The CDR3 runs 15 residues. V was shortened by 1 base and J by 4 bases, with 11 bases between the two germline ends. The whole variable domain, remainder taken from reference TRBV7-3 and TRBJ2-1, is GAGVSQTPSNKVTEKGKYVELRCDPISGHTALYWYRQSLGQGPEFLIYFQGTGAADDSGLPNDRFFAVRPEGSVSTLKIQRTERGDSAVYLCASSLKIGVYNEQFFGPGTRLTVL.